These 27 T cell receptor beta chains came from one sample sequenced in a study of blood T cell repertoires in COVID-19. Method: immunoSEQ multiplex PCR; TCRdb's copy keeps in-frame clones and lacks some. The repertoire holds 95,000 or so clones, with less than 90% as singletons. Sequenced input: peripheral blood. Every receptor here comes from an elderly man with active or convalescent COVID-19.

The chain carries TRBV20-1 and TRBJ2-7, with 9 bases aligning to TRBD2. Germline V CDR1 and CDR2: DFQATT, SNEGSKA (reference sequence). V dropped 3 bases and J dropped 0; count of bases not matched to a gene: 6. The CDR3 consists of 15 residues. CDR3 nucleotides: TGCAGTGCTAGTGGAGCGGGAGGATACTCCTACGAGCAGTACTTC. This encodes CSASGAGGYSYEQYF.

The chain has TRBV28 and TRBJ1-4; D may be TRBD1 (5 bases). There are 13 residues in the CDR3. The V and J ends lost 2 bases and 6 bases respectively, with 7 bases between them. In germline, CDR1 is MDHEN, CDR2 SYDVKM. The CDR3 bases are TGTGCCAGCAGTTTACGGGGGTATGAAAAACTGTTTTTT. It specifies CASSLRGYEKLFF.

J is TRBJ2-1 and V is TRBV6-2 or TRBV6-3, with 16 nucleotides matching TRBD2. Germline trimming cut 0 bases from V and 6 bases from J; bases unmatched to any gene: 8. The V gene's germline CDR1 is MNHEY and CDR2 SVGEGT. This CDR3 has 19 amino acids. The CDR3 here is CASSYSGLAGGPVGNEQFF. The DNA for the CDR3 is TGTGCCAGCAGTTACTCGGGACTAGCGGGAGGGCCGGTGGGCAATGAGCAGTTCTTC.

This clone was detected only once. The chain carries TRBV29-1 and TRBJ2-3; D may be TRBD1 (5 bases). The CDR3 covers 14 residues. Per germline, CDR1 SQVTM and CDR2 ANQGSEA. V was trimmed by 5 bases and J by 5 bases, leaving 17 bases between them. The CDR3 sequence: CSVRKGWGEDTQYF. The CDR3 DNA reads TGCAGCGTTAGAAAGGGCTGGGGCGAAGATACGCAGTATTTT.

The V gene is TRBV7-8, the J gene TRBJ2-7; 9 bases are a match to TRBD2. This CDR3 is 13 amino acids long. CDR1 is SGHVS and CDR2 is FQNEAQ in the germline V gene. With 6 bases clipped from V and 2 bases from J, the junction kept 2 bases outside the gene matches. The CDR3 DNA is TGTGCCAGCAGAGCGGGAGGAACCTACGAGCAGTACTTC. It translates to CASRAGGTYEQYF.

DNA for the CDR3: TGTGCCAGCAGCCCGCGACAGGGGAACACCGGGGAGCTGTTTTTT. Encoded protein: CASSPRQGNTGELFF. The V and J genes are TRBV11-2 and TRBJ2-2; 7 bases match TRBD1. This CDR3 contains 15 residues. Germline V gene lookup returns CDR1 SGHAT and CDR2 FQNNGV. The ends lost 5 bases at V and 1 base at J; junction bases unmatched: 4.

The V and J genes are TRBV5-4 and TRBJ2-1; the D gene is possibly TRBD2 (7 bases). Trimming took off 4 bases at V and 10 bases at J, with 18 bases between the two ends. From germline, CDR1 is SGHNT and CDR2 YYREEE (reference sequence). This CDR3 spans 14 amino acids. The CDR3 nucleotides are TGTGCCAGCAGCAGGGGGGGAGGCGGGCAAGAGCAGTTCTTC. As protein: CASSRGGGGQEQFF. The whole variable domain, remainder taken from reference TRBV5-4 and TRBJ2-1, is ETGVTQSPTHLIKTRGQQVTLRCSSQSGHNTVSWYQQALGQGPQFIFQYYREEENGRGNFPPRFSGLQFPNYSSELNVNALELDDSALYLCASSRGGGGQEQFFGPGTRLTVL.

The genes are TRBV7-2 and TRBJ2-1; 11 bases are a match to TRBD2. Germline V gives CDR1 SGHTA, CDR2 FQGNSA. The CDR3 contains 18 residues. The V segment lost 2 bases and the J segment 5 bases; nucleotides outside the gene matches: 11. CDR3: CASSLPFSSSGRDNEQFF. The CDR3 coding sequence is TGTGCCAGCAGCTTACCCTTCTCTAGTAGCGGGAGGGACAATGAGCAGTTCTTC.

This sequence joins TRBV7-9 and TRBJ2-1; TRBD2 matches at 8 bases. V lost 2 bases to trimming and J lost 4 bases; unmatched junction nucleotides: 13. Germline-derived CDR1 and CDR2 are SEHNR and FQNEAQ (reference sequence). There are 18 residues in the CDR3. Written as DNA, the CDR3 is TGTGCCAGCAGCTTACCTATAACTAGCGGTGGGCCTTACAATGAGCAGTTCTTC. Translation gives CASSLPITSGGPYNEQFF.

The rearrangement joins TRBV29-1 to TRBJ1-3; perhaps TRBD1 as D (5 bases). The CDR3 is 14 residues long. V was clipped by 2 bases and J by 1 base, with 9 bases between them. Germline V CDR1 and CDR2: SQVTM, ANQGSEA. CDR3 DNA sequence: TGCAGCGTTGAATTGCCAGGGTCTGGAAACACCATATATTTT. Translation: CSVELPGSGNTIYF.

This chain's CDR3 is CAWSPTHNQPQHF. As DNA, the CDR3 is TGTGCCTGGAGTCCTACCCACAATCAGCCCCAGCATTTT. The chain has TRBV30 and TRBJ1-5; D remains ambiguous. Germline CDR1 is GTSNPN and CDR2 is SVGIG (reference sequence). The CDR3 is 13 residues long. Trimming stripped 2 bases from V and 3 bases from J, with 8 bases between.

The gene calls are TRBV13 and TRBJ2-5; TRBD1 aligns across 10 bases. Germline assignment: CDR1 PRHDT and CDR2 FYEKMQ (reference sequence). The CDR3 runs 15 residues. V lost 6 bases and J lost 4; bases outside the gene matches: 8. CDR3 amino acids: CASRDRTGGAETQYF. The CDR3 nucleotides are TGTGCCAGCAGAGACAGGACAGGGGGAGCAGAGACCCAGTACTTC.

This clone was detected once. DNA for the CDR3: TGTGCCAGCAGCCCAGCCGGACAGGGACCCTACGAGCAGTACTTC. Its protein product is CASSPAGQGPYEQYF. V usage is TRBV28 and J usage is TRBJ2-7; the match to TRBD1 covers 8 bases. The CDR3 runs 15 residues. With V trimmed by 6 bases and J by 2 bases, 9 bases remained unmatched. The germline V gene encodes CDR1 MDHEN and CDR2 SYDVKM.

The chain carries TRBV25-1 and TRBJ1-2, with 8 bases that match TRBD1. Germline CDR1 reads MGHDK; CDR2 reads SYGVNS. The CDR3 spans 16 residues. V shed 4 bases, J shed 4 bases, and the junction held 11 bases outside the gene matches. CDR3 loop: CASSGSTGDSFYGYTF. CDR3 bases: TGTGCCAGCAGTGGTTCGACAGGGGATTCGTTCTATGGCTACACCTTC.

The chain joins TRBV3-1 (or the pseudogene TRBV3-2) to TRBJ1-3; TRBD1 matches 9 bases. Germline CDR1 and CDR2: LGHDT and YNNKEL (reference sequence). This CDR3 is built from 14 residues. V was clipped by 6 bases and J by 4 bases; unmatched bases: 4. For the CDR3, the DNA is TGTGCCAGCAGTCACGGGACAGGGGGAAACACCATATATTTT. Its protein product is CASSHGTGGNTIYF.

The chain links TRBV2 to TRBJ1-5, with 12 bases matching TRBD1. J was trimmed by 7 bases and V by 6 bases; bases with no gene match: 7. The CDR3 is 15 residues long. Germline V CDR1 and CDR2: SNHLY, FYNNEI. The CDR3 loop is CASRAGTGGEQPQHF. As DNA, the CDR3 is TGTGCCAGCAGGGCCGGGACAGGGGGCGAACAGCCCCAGCATTTT.

The chain uses TRBV5-1 and TRBJ2-6; 8 nucleotides align to TRBD1. V shed 4 bases, J shed 2 bases, and the junction held 5 bases outside the gene matches. The CDR3 contains 16 residues. Germline assignment: CDR1 SGHRS and CDR2 YFSETQ. The CDR3 reads CASSGGQAPGANVLTF. In DNA, the CDR3 is TGCGCCAGCAGCGGGGGACAGGCGCCTGGGGCCAACGTCCTGACTTTC.

This rearrangement joins TRBV9 to TRBJ1-2, with unresolved D. Per the germline V gene, CDR1 is SGDLS and CDR2 is YYNGEE. Trimming shortened V by 4 bases and J by 0 bases, and 10 bases separated the two germline ends. This CDR3 comprises 14 residues. CDR3 amino acids: CASSSHRANYGYTF. The CDR3 bases are TGTGCCAGCAGCTCCCATAGAGCTAACTATGGCTACACCTTC. The variable domain in full, with the rest retrieved from reference TRBV9 and TRBJ1-2, is DSGVTQTPKHLITATGQRVTLRCSPRSGDLSVYWYQQSLDQGLQFLIQYYNGEERAKGNILERFSAQQFPDLHSELNLSSLELGDSALYFCASSSHRANYGYTFGSGTRLTVV.

As DNA, the CDR3 is TGTGCCAGCAGCTTAGGACTAGCGGGAGCAGATACGCAGTATTTT. Amino acids: CASSLGLAGADTQYF. This rearrangement joins TRBV5-4 to TRBJ2-3; 13 nucleotides agree with TRBD2. V lost 2 bases, J lost 4 bases, and 1 base stayed unmatched. The germline V gene encodes CDR1 SGHNT and CDR2 YYREEE (reference sequence). CDR3 length equals 15 residues.

The gene calls are TRBV3-1 (or the pseudogene TRBV3-2) and TRBJ2-3; 11 bases are shared with TRBD2. V gave up 1 base and J gave up 2 bases; unmatched junction bases: 2. Germline CDR1 and CDR2: LGHDT and YNNKEL (reference sequence). The CDR3 consists of 16 residues. The CDR3 reads CASSQVAGGITDTQYF. For the CDR3, the DNA is TGTGCCAGCAGCCAAGTAGCGGGAGGGATCACAGATACGCAGTATTTT.

The V and J genes are TRBV7-8 and TRBJ2-3; 8 positions agree with TRBD2. In germline, CDR1 is SGHVS, CDR2 FQNEAQ. V lost 5 bases and J lost 0; bases outside the gene matches: 10. The CDR3 contains 17 residues. The DNA for the CDR3 is TGTGCCAGCAGCCCCCCCCTAGCGGGTCCTAGCACAGATACGCAGTATTTT. Translating gives CASSPPLAGPSTDTQYF. Combining the CDR3 with reference TRBV7-8 and TRBJ2-3 gives the whole variable domain GAGVSQSPRYKVAKRGQDVALRCDPISGHVSLFWYQQALGQGPEFLTYFQNEAQLDKSGLPSDRFFAERPEGSVSTLKIQRTQQEDSAVYLCASSPPLAGPSTDTQYFGPGTRLTVL.

In its sample, this clone was seen a few times. The chain links TRBV29-1 to TRBJ1-2; 7 bases line up with TRBD1. This CDR3 spans 15 amino acids. J gave up 5 bases and V 6 bases, and 15 bases lay outside the gene matches. In germline, CDR1 is SQVTM, CDR2 ANQGSEA. The CDR3, as DNA: TGCAGCGTGTTAGGGGGCTCTCGGATTGGATATGGCTACACCTTC. Translated, it gives CSVLGGSRIGYGYTF.

This rearrangement joins TRBV5-1 to TRBJ2-3, with 11 positions matching TRBD1. The CDR3 has 15 amino acids. V lost 0 bases to trimming and J lost 4 bases; unmatched junction nucleotides: 1. Germline V gene data show CDR1 as SGHRS and CDR2 as YFSETQ. The CDR3 DNA is TGCGCCAGCAGCTTGGGGACAGGGGGCCCAGATACGCAGTATTTT. It translates to CASSLGTGGPDTQYF.

CDR3 in DNA: TGTGCCAGCACTACCTCGGGAGTCAATCAGCCCCAGCATTTT. Translation gives CASTTSGVNQPQHF. The chain employs TRBV28 and TRBJ1-5; D not resolved. The ends were cut back, 7 bases at V and 3 bases at J, with 13 bases in the middle. The CDR3 extends over 14 amino acids. Germline lookup yields CDR1 MDHEN and CDR2 SYDVKM.

V is TRBV27 and J is TRBJ2-1, with TRBD1 matching 9 bases. V gave up 6 bases and J gave up 7 bases; unmatched junction bases: 16. This CDR3 has 17 residues. Looked up from germline, CDR1 is MNHEY and CDR2 is SMNVEV (reference sequence). CDR3 region: CASRRTPGQGKENEQFF. The CDR3 DNA follows: TGTGCCAGCAGACGAACGCCGGGACAGGGAAAAGAGAATGAGCAGTTCTTC.

This clone was found once. This chain uses TRBV7-9 with TRBJ1-1; the D gene is possibly TRBD1 (6 bases). Germline loops: CDR1 SEHNR, CDR2 FQNEAQ (reference sequence). The CDR3 spans 14 residues. The ends were cut back, 5 bases at V and 4 bases at J, with 14 bases in the middle. The CDR3: CASSASGGGTEAFF. The CDR3, as DNA: TGTGCCAGCAGCGCCTCTGGGGGCGGCACTGAAGCTTTCTTT.

This chain links TRBV9 with TRBJ1-4; D call uncertain. V shed 0 bases and J shed 4 bases, with 10 bases lying between them. Germline V gene sequence: CDR1 SGDLS, CDR2 YYNGEE. The CDR3 is made up of 15 amino acids. The CDR3 protein is CASSVDGLNNEKLFF. As DNA, the CDR3 is TGTGCCAGCAGCGTAGATGGACTGAATAATGAAAAACTGTTTTTT. Filled out from reference TRBV9 and TRBJ1-4, the complete variable domain reads DSGVTQTPKHLITATGQRVTLRCSPRSGDLSVYWYQQSLDQGLQFLIQYYNGEERAKGNILERFSAQQFPDLHSELNLSSLELGDSALYFCASSVDGLNNEKLFFGSGTQLSVL.